One sample yielded the 25 T cell receptor beta chains listed below, sequenced in a study of early T cells in non-severe SARS-CoV-2 infection. TCRdb independently ran MiXCR on the 5' RACE reads; one entry per CDR3 protein. The sample includes roughly 100,000 distinct CDR3 sequences, less than 15% of them seen just once. Sequences were obtained from whole blood. Receptors originate from an adult who was a healthcare worker with PCR-confirmed SARS-CoV-2 infection or an uninfected control (not recorded which).

This sequence joins TRBV3-1 and TRBJ2-5; no clear D gene. Germline loops: CDR1 LGHDT, CDR2 YNNKEL (reference sequence). The CDR3 length is 14 residues. V was pared by 2 bases and J by 0 bases, with 7 bases between. In nucleotides, the CDR3 is TGTGCCAGCAGCCAATGGTCTAACCAAGAGACCCAGTACTTC. Protein product: CASSQWSNQETQYF.

The V and J genes are TRBV2 and TRBJ2-2; either TRBD1 or TRBD2 may supply D (5 bases each). CDR3 length equals 15 residues. V lost 4 bases and J lost 6, with 15 bases in between. The V gene's germline CDR1 is SNHLY and CDR2 FYNNEI. The CDR3 spells CASSGGGVLAGELFF. CDR3 bases: TGTGCCAGCAGTGGTGGGGGAGTGTTGGCCGGGGAGCTGTTTTTT.

V is TRBV28 and J is TRBJ2-4, with 9 bases matching TRBD1. The CDR3 loop spans 15 amino acids. V shed 6 bases and J 9 bases; nucleotides not matched to a gene: 12. The germline CDR1 and CDR2 sequences are MDHEN and SYDVKM. CDR3 DNA sequence: TGTGCCAGCAGCTCTCCTGGGACAGGGTATGGCATTCAGTACTTC. Translated: CASSSPGTGYGIQYF.

This clonotype was seen many times. V is TRBV6-2 or TRBV6-3 and J is TRBJ2-3; D is perhaps TRBD1 (5 bases). The germline V gene encodes CDR1 MNHEY and CDR2 SVGEGT. This CDR3 comprises 15 residues. The V end lost 0 bases, the J end lost 0 bases, and 7 bases lay between the germline ends. CDR3 residues: CASSYSPGSTDTQYF. The CDR3 DNA reads TGTGCCAGCAGTTACTCCCCAGGGAGCACAGATACGCAGTATTTT.

This clonotype was recorded a few times. The rearrangement joins TRBV15 to TRBJ2-1, with D uncertain. The CDR3 is 15 residues long. In germline, CDR1 is LNHNV, CDR2 YYDKDF (reference sequence). The germline V and J ends were trimmed by 4 bases and 6 bases, with 16 bases remaining between them. The CDR3, as DNA: TGTGCCACCAGCACGGGCTTCCTGCCCTCCAATGAGCAGTTCTTC. Its translation: CATSTGFLPSNEQFF.

The chain couples TRBV6-1 to TRBJ2-1; TRBD2 matches 14 bases. Germline V lookup: CDR1 MNHNS, CDR2 SASEGT. CDR3 length: 15 amino acids. Losses at the gene ends were 4 bases for V and 4 bases for J; bases not matched to a gene: 0. The CDR3 DNA follows: TGTGCCAGCAGTGGACTAGCGGGAGGGTACAATGAGCAGTTCTTC. Amino acids: CASSGLAGGYNEQFF.

V gene TRBV18 combines with J gene TRBJ2-2; D is perhaps TRBD2 (5 bases). The CDR3 length is 15 residues. CDR1 is KGHSH and CDR2 is LQKENI in the germline V gene. V lost 2 bases and J 1 base, leaving 8 bases between the germline ends. CDR3: CASSPAGLNTGELFF. CDR3 nucleotide sequence: TGTGCCAGCTCACCAGCGGGTTTGAACACCGGGGAGCTGTTTTTT.

This clonotype was seen repeatedly, ten times or more. CDR3 DNA: TGCAGCGTTGGGCGGAACGGGAGGGGAGCCGAGCAGTACTTC. This sequence encodes CSVGRNGRGAEQYF. J is TRBJ2-7 and V is TRBV29-1; TRBD2 aligns across 8 bases. This CDR3 comprises 14 residues. Germline V CDR1 and CDR2: SQVTM, ANQGSEA. J lost 6 bases, V lost 4 bases, and 11 bases had no gene match.

This rearrangement joins TRBV7-6 to TRBJ2-5; TRBD2 aligns across 8 bases. The V segment lost 4 bases and the J segment 5 bases; nucleotides outside the gene matches: 3. Germline CDR1 SGHVS, CDR2 FNYEAQ. This CDR3 region has 13 residues. This chain's CDR3 is CASSSRGGETQYF. In DNA form, the CDR3 reads TGTGCCAGCAGCTCCCGGGGGGGTGAGACCCAGTACTTC.

The chain combines TRBV20-1 with TRBJ2-7; 10 bases align to TRBD2. V was clipped by 4 bases and J by 7 bases; unmatched bases: 10. The length of the CDR3 is 14 residues. Germline V CDR1 and CDR2: DFQATT, SNEGSKA (reference sequence). The CDR3: CSAKGLAGEWEQYF. In DNA, the CDR3 is TGCAGTGCTAAGGGCCTAGCGGGAGAGTGGGAGCAGTACTTC.

The rearrangement uses TRBV7-9 and TRBJ2-1; TRBD2 matches at 7 bases. Trimming at V came to 5 bases and at J to 8 bases, leaving 9 bases not matched to a gene. CDR3 length equals 14 residues. The germline gives CDR1 SEHNR, CDR2 FQNEAQ (reference sequence). The CDR3 coding sequence is TGTGCCAGCAGCCCCACGGGACTACTCGATGAGCAGTTCTTC. Its protein is CASSPTGLLDEQFF.

This clonotype appeared a few times. The rearrangement joins TRBV3-1 to TRBJ2-2; no reliable D call. The CDR3 totals 12 residues. Deletions cut 1 base from V and 8 bases from J, with 5 bases between. The germline V gene has CDR1 LGHDT and CDR2 YNNKEL (reference sequence). In DNA, the CDR3 is TGTGCCAGCAGCCAAGCCTGGGGGGAGCTGTTTTTT. Translated, it gives CASSQAWGELFF.

The sample holds many counts of this clonotype. This chain links TRBV5-6 with TRBJ2-7, with D unresolved. V lost 0 bases to trimming and J lost 2 bases, with 9 bases between them. This CDR3 has 14 amino acids. Per the germline V gene, CDR1 is SGHDT and CDR2 is YYEEEE. CDR3 DNA sequence: TGTGCCAGCAGCTTGGCCAAGTTCCCCTACGAGCAGTACTTC. It yields the protein CASSLAKFPYEQYF.

This clonotype was counted once. The chain uses TRBV7-2 and TRBJ2-1, with 12 bases that match TRBD2. This CDR3 is built from 16 residues. The germline gives CDR1 SGHTA, CDR2 FQGNSA. Trimming took 5 bases from V and 9 from J; bases not matched to a gene: 11. The CDR3 sequence: CASSPRTSGTAGEQFF. The CDR3 DNA reads as TGTGCCAGCAGCCCGAGGACTAGCGGGACCGCGGGTGAGCAGTTCTTC.

This chain links TRBV5-1 with TRBJ2-3; D is unclear. Germline values: CDR1 SGHRS, CDR2 YFSETQ. This CDR3 contains 13 residues. V was pared by 4 bases and J by 6 bases, with 12 bases between. The CDR3 loop reads CASSNPSRDTQYF. CDR3 nucleotides: TGCGCCAGCAGCAATCCTTCACGGGATACGCAGTATTTT.

This clonotype was detected many times. The V gene is TRBV18, the J gene TRBJ1-6; no clear D gene. This CDR3 contains 17 residues. Per germline, CDR1 KGHSH and CDR2 LQKENI. Trimming pared 1 base from V and 0 bases from J, leaving 10 bases between. In nucleotides, the CDR3 is TGTGCCAGCTCACCACGGGCGGAGAGCTCCTATAATTCACCCCTCCACTTT. Amino acid sequence: CASSPRAESSYNSPLHF.

This clonotype was seen repeatedly, ten times or more. This chain connects TRBV6-4 to TRBJ2-3; TRBD2 matches 9 bases. The CDR3 loop spans 14 amino acids. Germline values: CDR1 MRHNA, CDR2 SNTAGT. With V trimmed by 6 bases and J by 1 base, 2 bases remained unmatched. As DNA, the CDR3 is TGTGCCAGCAGCCCTAGCGGGGGCACAGATACGCAGTATTTT. This codes for CASSPSGGTDTQYF.

A single count supports this clonotype. This could be a read error, since a much larger clone is one nucleotide away. No conserved phenylalanine or tryptophan ends this CDR3, so it is likely a read error. The genes are TRBV7-9 and TRBJ1-1; D unclear. Germline lookup yields CDR1 SEHNR and CDR2 FQNEAQ (reference sequence). This CDR3 has 12 residues. V lost 3 bases, J lost 3 bases, and 5 bases lay in between. The CDR3 bases are TGTGCCAGCAGCTTCGGAGACACTGAAGCTTTCCTT. Translated: CASSFGDTEAFL.

The J gene is TRBJ2-3, the V gene TRBV20-1, with 11 bases aligning to TRBD2. Germline CDR1 DFQATT, CDR2 SNEGSKA (reference sequence). The junction had 10 bases not matched to a gene; V was cut back by 3 bases and J by 5 bases. CDR3 length: 16 amino acids. DNA for the CDR3: TGCAGTGCTAGGCCCGTAGCGGGAGGGCCCGGAGATACGCAGTATTTT. It translates to CSARPVAGGPGDTQYF.

V is TRBV14 and J is TRBJ2-1; TRBD1 matches 9 bases. Unmatched junction bases numbered 6, after V lost 4 bases and J lost 8 bases. The germline V gene has CDR1 SGHDN and CDR2 FVKESK. The CDR3 spans 14 residues. The DNA of the CDR3 is TGTGCCAGCAGCCCGCTCACAGGGGGCCATGAGCAGTTCTTC. Its translation is CASSPLTGGHEQFF.

This clonotype occurred many times. The gene calls are TRBV20-1 and TRBJ1-2; D gene unclear. V shed 4 bases and J shed 4 bases, with 19 bases lying between them. The germline gives CDR1 DFQATT, CDR2 SNEGSKA (reference sequence). This CDR3 has 15 amino acids. The CDR3 loop reads CSAKETGRRSYGYTF. CDR3 sequence (DNA): TGCAGTGCTAAAGAAACGGGTCGGCGGAGCTATGGCTACACCTTC.

This clonotype was observed at least ten times. The chain uses TRBV5-5 and TRBJ2-7; 9 bases fit TRBD2. This CDR3 region has 17 residues. With 1 base clipped from V and 0 bases from J, the junction kept 8 bases outside the gene matches. Looked up from germline, CDR1 is SGHKS and CDR2 is YYEKEE (reference sequence). CDR3 sequence reads: CASSLYAGGMSSYEQYF. In DNA form, the CDR3 reads TGTGCCAGCAGCTTGTACGCGGGAGGGATGAGCTCCTACGAGCAGTACTTC.

This clonotype was recorded a few times. The J gene is TRBJ2-1, the V gene TRBV6-5, with 13 bases aligning to TRBD2. Looked up from germline, CDR1 is MNHEY and CDR2 is SVGAGI. V dropped 10 bases and J dropped 12; count of bases not matched to a gene: 6. The CDR3 covers 12 residues. The CDR3 DNA reads as TGTGCCACCGGACTAGCGGGGGCCGGGCAGTTCTTC. Amino acids: CATGLAGAGQFF.

The chain carries TRBV12-3 or TRBV12-4 and TRBJ2-7; D uncertain. CDR3 size: 13 residues. Trimming took 5 bases from V and 2 from J, leaving 10 bases between them. The CDR3 DNA follows: TGTGCCAGCAGTCCCACAGAACCCTACGAGCAGTACTTC. Translated, it gives CASSPTEPYEQYF.

This clonotype was detected only once. The chain has TRBV28 and TRBJ2-1; no definite D call. The V and J ends lost 6 bases and 6 bases respectively, with 18 bases between them. The germline V gene has CDR1 MDHEN and CDR2 SYDVKM. The CDR3 is 15 amino acids. The CDR3 nucleotides read TGTGCCAGCAGCCCCACCCGGGCAGGACGCAATGAGCAGTTCTTC. The encoded protein is CASSPTRAGRNEQFF.